These 25 T cell receptor beta chains share one sample of origin, sequenced in a study of T-cell reconstitution after alpha-beta-depleted transplantation in children. The authors prepared the TCRbeta library with unique molecular identifiers. TCRdb used MiXCR to reprocess the PCR reads, holding one entry per CDR3 protein. The repertoire consists of approximately 93,000 distinct CDR3 sequences, with roughly 7.7% occurring once and the leading ten covering just under 7%. The sample in question was PBMCs from the stem cell graft donor, obtained from the stem cell graft. All receptors derive from a human donor who donated a stem cell graft to a child with congenital amegakaryocytic thrombocytopenia.

This clonotype has ten or more counts. This chain joins TRBV7-9 and TRBJ2-7, with TRBD1 identical over 9 bases. This CDR3 spans 14 amino acids. CDR1 is SEHNR and CDR2 is FQNEAQ in the germline V gene (reference sequence). Trimming took 4 bases from V and 6 from J; bases not matched to a gene: 7. The CDR3 loop is CASSYWTGDREQYF. The CDR3 DNA sequence: TGTGCCAGCAGCTATTGGACAGGGGATCGCGAGCAGTACTTC. Full variable domain (remainder filled in from reference TRBV7-9 and TRBJ2-7): DTGVSQNPRHKITKRGQNVTFRCDPISEHNRLYWYRQTLGQGPEFLTYFQNEAQLEKSRLLSDRFSAERPKGSFSTLEIQRTEQGDSAMYLCASSYWTGDREQYFGPGTRLTVT.

This clonotype occurred many times. The chain is built from TRBV5-1 and TRBJ2-3; D uncertain. Germline-derived CDR1 and CDR2 are SGHRS and YFSETQ. The CDR3 has 13 amino acids. The V gene lost 0 bases and the J gene lost 6 bases, with 8 bases spanning the gap. This chain's CDR3 is CASSLEAMDTQYF. The CDR3, as DNA: TGCGCCAGCAGCTTGGAGGCCATGGATACGCAGTATTTT.

This clonotype came up many times. The chain links TRBV20-1 to TRBJ1-2; 9 bases line up with TRBD1. Germline-derived CDR1 and CDR2 are DFQATT and SNEGSKA (reference sequence). The CDR3 loop spans 15 amino acids. The V gene end was trimmed by 2 bases and the J gene end by 4 bases; junction bases not matched to a gene: 8. The CDR3, as DNA: TGCAGTGCTAGAAAAGGACAGGGGCCCTTCTATGGCTACACCTTC. Encoded protein: CSARKGQGPFYGYTF.

This clonotype was detected ten times or more. This chain joins TRBV7-6 and TRBJ1-6; D call uncertain. The germline gives CDR1 SGHVS, CDR2 FNYEAQ. CDR3 length equals 15 residues. Trimming took 1 base from V and 5 from J, leaving 9 bases between them. CDR3: CASSLVHGDNSPLHF. The CDR3 bases are TGTGCCAGCAGCTTAGTACATGGTGATAATTCACCCCTCCACTTT.

The sample holds many counts of this clonotype. The chain couples TRBV7-8 to TRBJ1-6; D might be TRBD1 (5 bases). Trimming stripped 1 base from V and 7 bases from J, with 20 bases between. Germline CDR1 SGHVS, CDR2 FQNEAQ. This CDR3 is built from 18 residues. The CDR3 nucleotides read TGTGCCAGCAGCTTAGTGGCGGGGACTGATCTAATCAATTCACCCCTCCACTTT. It is translated as CASSLVAGTDLINSPLHF.

This clonotype came up many times. The CDR3 region has the DNA TGTGCCACCAGCGAGGGGCGCGGGGGGTCCTACAATGAGCAGTTCTTC. As protein: CATSEGRGGSYNEQFF. This chain uses TRBV15 with TRBJ2-1; 8 bases are a match to TRBD2. Germline V CDR1 and CDR2: LNHNV, YYDKDF (reference sequence). The CDR3 totals 16 residues. V shed 5 bases, J shed 1 base, and the junction held 7 bases outside the gene matches.

V gene TRBV21-1 combines with J gene TRBJ1-2. TRBV21-1 is termed a pseudogene. The CDR3 length is 12 residues. The CDR3 DNA sequence: TGTGCCAGCAGCCAGAGACCGAAATTCTACACCTTC. Translating gives CASSQRPKFYTF.

This clonotype has ten or more counts. This chain uses TRBV7-2 with TRBJ2-7; D unresolved. The CDR3 extends over 14 amino acids. Trimming cost V 5 bases and J 2 bases, with 13 bases left between them. The germline V gene encodes CDR1 SGHTA and CDR2 FQGNSA. The CDR3: CASSQTLFPYEQYF. CDR3 bases: TGTGCCAGCAGCCAAACTTTATTTCCCTACGAGCAGTACTTC.

This clonotype appeared many times. The chain carries TRBV6-1 and TRBJ2-3; unclear D gene. Germline assignment: CDR1 MNHNS and CDR2 SASEGT. The CDR3 loop spans 14 amino acids. Trimming removed 5 bases at V and 3 bases at J, with 12 bases between. CDR3 protein: CASSLRHGTDTQYF. The CDR3 DNA reads TGTGCCAGCAGTCTCCGACACGGGACAGATACGCAGTATTTT.

This clonotype was recorded many times. The chain combines TRBV7-7 with TRBJ2-5; 11 nucleotides line up with TRBD2. The CDR3 length is 18 residues. Germline loops: CDR1 SSHAT, CDR2 FNYEAQ (reference sequence). Unmatched junction bases numbered 12, after V lost 5 bases and J lost 1 base. The CDR3 DNA sequence: TGTGCCAGCAGCCCTAGCAGACTAGCGGGGACCCTCCAAGAGACCCAGTACTTC. Translating gives CASSPSRLAGTLQETQYF.

This clonotype was observed at least ten times. J is TRBJ2-5 and V is TRBV20-1; unclear D gene. Trimming cost V 1 base and J 6 bases, with 12 bases left between them. The length of the CDR3 is 13 residues. CDR1 is DFQATT, CDR2 SNEGSKA, per germline (reference sequence). Here the CDR3 reads CSARVVGLQTQYF. The CDR3 coding sequence is TGCAGTGCTAGAGTAGTGGGGTTACAGACCCAGTACTTC.

This clonotype showed up many times. The chain combines TRBV7-9 with TRBJ1-1; the D gene is possibly TRBD1 (6 bases). Trimming cost V 4 bases and J 0 bases, with 12 bases left between them. Germline V CDR1 and CDR2: SEHNR, FQNEAQ (reference sequence). The CDR3 has 15 amino acids. CDR3: CASSWGGLMNTEAFF. In DNA, the CDR3 is TGTGCCAGCAGCTGGGGGGGCCTCATGAACACTGAAGCTTTCTTT.

There are many counts of this clonotype. CDR3: CASSLLRGDEKLFF. In DNA, the CDR3 is TGTGCCAGCAGTCTACTGCGAGGGGATGAAAAACTGTTTTTT. The chain couples TRBV6-5 to TRBJ1-4; D might be TRBD1 (5 bases). The CDR3 has 14 residues. Looked up from germline, CDR1 is MNHEY and CDR2 is SVGAGI. V lost 5 bases to trimming and J lost 6 bases, with 13 bases between them.

This clonotype has a count of ten or more. This chain uses TRBV15 with TRBJ1-5; 9 bases fit TRBD1. CDR3 length: 17 residues. Trimming removed 7 bases from V and 5 bases from J; junction bases left unmatched: 15. The germline gives CDR1 LNHNV, CDR2 YYDKDF (reference sequence). The CDR3 DNA reads TGTGCCACCAAACATTCCCGGGACAGGGACGGGGATCAGCCCCAGCATTTT. This sequence encodes CATKHSRDRDGDQPQHF.

For this clonotype: Germline and junction disagree at one end, which may indicate a read error. The chain is built from TRBV7-2 and TRBJ2-6; D may be TRBD1 (6 bases). The germline gives CDR1 SGHTA, CDR2 FQGNSA. The CDR3 totals 17 residues. In nucleotides, the CDR3 is TGTGCCAGCAGCTTAGCGGGACACAGCTCTGGGGCCAACGGCCTGACTTTC. This gives the protein CASSLAGHSSGANGLTF. Based on the CDR3 plus reference TRBV7-2 and TRBJ2-6, the full variable domain is GAGVSQSPSNKVTEKGKDVELRCDPISGHTALYWYRQSLGQGLEFLIYFQGNSAPDKSGLPSDRFSAERTGGSVSTLTIQRTQQEDSAVYLCASSLAGHSSGANGLTFGAGSRLTVL.

Many counts were recorded for this clonotype. The V gene is TRBV10-2, the J gene TRBJ2-3; D is perhaps TRBD2 (6 bases). The CDR3 loop spans 15 amino acids. Germline loops: CDR1 WSHSY, CDR2 SAAADI. V lost 2 bases and J 0 bases, leaving 9 bases between the germline ends. The CDR3 here is CASSEQAGSTDTQYF. CDR3 in DNA: TGCGCCAGCAGTGAGCAAGCGGGTAGCACAGATACGCAGTATTTT.

Ten or more counts support this clonotype. The chain has TRBV5-4 and TRBJ2-5; unclear D gene. Germline CDR1 SGHNT, CDR2 YYREEE (reference sequence). This CDR3 is built from 13 residues. Trimming pared 4 bases from V and 5 bases from J, leaving 12 bases between. The CDR3 DNA reads as TGTGCCAGCAGCCCCCCCAACTCGGAGACCCAGTACTTC. It codes for CASSPPNSETQYF. The full variable domain, in which reference TRBV5-4 and TRBJ2-5 provide the parts outside the CDR3, is ETGVTQSPTHLIKTRGQQVTLRCSSQSGHNTVSWYQQALGQGPQFIFQYYREEENGRGNFPPRFSGLQFPNYSSELNVNALELDDSALYLCASSPPNSETQYFGPGTRLLVL.

This clonotype has at least ten counts. This sequence joins TRBV20-1 and TRBJ2-7; 10 nucleotides align to TRBD1. The CDR3 runs 14 residues. Germline values: CDR1 DFQATT, CDR2 SNEGSKA (reference sequence). The V gene end was trimmed by 6 bases and the J gene end by 4 bases; junction bases not matched to a gene: 9. This chain's CDR3 is CSALGGQGNYEQYF. The CDR3 coding sequence is TGCAGTGCCCTGGGGGGACAGGGGAATTACGAGCAGTACTTC.

There are many counts of this clonotype. The chain couples TRBV5-1 to TRBJ2-5, with 7 bases that match TRBD2. J was trimmed by 6 bases and V by 0 bases; bases with no gene match: 5. Germline CDR1 is SGHRS and CDR2 is YFSETQ. The CDR3 totals 14 residues. The CDR3 reads CASSLDGGLKTQYF. As DNA, the CDR3 is TGCGCCAGCAGCTTGGACGGGGGGTTGAAGACCCAGTACTTC.

This clonotype was seen many times. The chain carries TRBV12-3 or TRBV12-4 and TRBJ2-3; tentative D call: TRBD2 (5 bases). This CDR3 contains 16 residues. Trimming pared 6 bases from V and 4 bases from J, leaving 20 bases between. The CDR3 DNA follows: TGTGCCAGCAGCCCCAGAACGGGAAATGTGGCAGATACGCAGTATTTT. It yields the protein CASSPRTGNVADTQYF.

The chain uses TRBV7-2 and TRBJ1-2; the D gene is possibly TRBD1 (6 bases). V was shortened by 7 bases and J by 5 bases, with 20 bases between the two germline ends. This CDR3 region has 15 residues. The germline CDR1 and CDR2 sequences are SGHTA and FQGNSA. CDR3 DNA sequence: TGTGCCAGCAACAAAAATCTTGGGGGCTTATATGGCTACACCTTC. Protein sequence: CASNKNLGGLYGYTF.

This clonotype was seen many times. This chain connects TRBV12-3 or TRBV12-4 to TRBJ1-2; D is possibly TRBD1 (5 bases). Trimming left V 6 bases short and J 8 bases short, with 22 bases between. This CDR3 region has 15 residues. The CDR3 sequence is CASSPRGRGYGGYTF. CDR3 DNA: TGTGCCAGCAGCCCAAGGGGTCGGGGGTACGGAGGCTACACCTTC.

This clonotype has at least ten counts. The V gene is TRBV20-1, the J gene TRBJ2-3; no clear D. Trimming removed 6 bases from V and 2 bases from J, with 18 bases in between. There are 15 residues in the CDR3. Germline loops: CDR1 DFQATT, CDR2 SNEGSKA (reference sequence). CDR3: CSALTPPHTTDTQYF. The CDR3 DNA follows: TGCAGTGCCCTTACCCCCCCCCACACCACAGATACGCAGTATTTT.

This clonotype was picked up many times. The V call is TRBV6-5, the J call TRBJ2-1; D call uncertain. V was cut by 10 bases and J by 6 bases, with 16 bases left in between. The CDR3 contains 13 residues. Germline CDR1 and CDR2: MNHEY and SVGAGI. The CDR3 reads CAIYKSPLNEQFF. For the CDR3, the DNA is TGTGCCATCTATAAAAGTCCCCTCAATGAGCAGTTCTTC.

As to this clonotype: Compared with germline, one end of the junction differs, possibly owing to a read error. CDR3: CASAPPTGELFF. CDR3 in DNA: TGTGCCAGCGCACCACCCACCGGGGAGCTGTTTTTT. The rearrangement joins TRBV18 to TRBJ2-2; D gene unclear. The CDR3 is 12 residues long. Germline V gene lookup returns CDR1 KGHSH and CDR2 LQKENI.